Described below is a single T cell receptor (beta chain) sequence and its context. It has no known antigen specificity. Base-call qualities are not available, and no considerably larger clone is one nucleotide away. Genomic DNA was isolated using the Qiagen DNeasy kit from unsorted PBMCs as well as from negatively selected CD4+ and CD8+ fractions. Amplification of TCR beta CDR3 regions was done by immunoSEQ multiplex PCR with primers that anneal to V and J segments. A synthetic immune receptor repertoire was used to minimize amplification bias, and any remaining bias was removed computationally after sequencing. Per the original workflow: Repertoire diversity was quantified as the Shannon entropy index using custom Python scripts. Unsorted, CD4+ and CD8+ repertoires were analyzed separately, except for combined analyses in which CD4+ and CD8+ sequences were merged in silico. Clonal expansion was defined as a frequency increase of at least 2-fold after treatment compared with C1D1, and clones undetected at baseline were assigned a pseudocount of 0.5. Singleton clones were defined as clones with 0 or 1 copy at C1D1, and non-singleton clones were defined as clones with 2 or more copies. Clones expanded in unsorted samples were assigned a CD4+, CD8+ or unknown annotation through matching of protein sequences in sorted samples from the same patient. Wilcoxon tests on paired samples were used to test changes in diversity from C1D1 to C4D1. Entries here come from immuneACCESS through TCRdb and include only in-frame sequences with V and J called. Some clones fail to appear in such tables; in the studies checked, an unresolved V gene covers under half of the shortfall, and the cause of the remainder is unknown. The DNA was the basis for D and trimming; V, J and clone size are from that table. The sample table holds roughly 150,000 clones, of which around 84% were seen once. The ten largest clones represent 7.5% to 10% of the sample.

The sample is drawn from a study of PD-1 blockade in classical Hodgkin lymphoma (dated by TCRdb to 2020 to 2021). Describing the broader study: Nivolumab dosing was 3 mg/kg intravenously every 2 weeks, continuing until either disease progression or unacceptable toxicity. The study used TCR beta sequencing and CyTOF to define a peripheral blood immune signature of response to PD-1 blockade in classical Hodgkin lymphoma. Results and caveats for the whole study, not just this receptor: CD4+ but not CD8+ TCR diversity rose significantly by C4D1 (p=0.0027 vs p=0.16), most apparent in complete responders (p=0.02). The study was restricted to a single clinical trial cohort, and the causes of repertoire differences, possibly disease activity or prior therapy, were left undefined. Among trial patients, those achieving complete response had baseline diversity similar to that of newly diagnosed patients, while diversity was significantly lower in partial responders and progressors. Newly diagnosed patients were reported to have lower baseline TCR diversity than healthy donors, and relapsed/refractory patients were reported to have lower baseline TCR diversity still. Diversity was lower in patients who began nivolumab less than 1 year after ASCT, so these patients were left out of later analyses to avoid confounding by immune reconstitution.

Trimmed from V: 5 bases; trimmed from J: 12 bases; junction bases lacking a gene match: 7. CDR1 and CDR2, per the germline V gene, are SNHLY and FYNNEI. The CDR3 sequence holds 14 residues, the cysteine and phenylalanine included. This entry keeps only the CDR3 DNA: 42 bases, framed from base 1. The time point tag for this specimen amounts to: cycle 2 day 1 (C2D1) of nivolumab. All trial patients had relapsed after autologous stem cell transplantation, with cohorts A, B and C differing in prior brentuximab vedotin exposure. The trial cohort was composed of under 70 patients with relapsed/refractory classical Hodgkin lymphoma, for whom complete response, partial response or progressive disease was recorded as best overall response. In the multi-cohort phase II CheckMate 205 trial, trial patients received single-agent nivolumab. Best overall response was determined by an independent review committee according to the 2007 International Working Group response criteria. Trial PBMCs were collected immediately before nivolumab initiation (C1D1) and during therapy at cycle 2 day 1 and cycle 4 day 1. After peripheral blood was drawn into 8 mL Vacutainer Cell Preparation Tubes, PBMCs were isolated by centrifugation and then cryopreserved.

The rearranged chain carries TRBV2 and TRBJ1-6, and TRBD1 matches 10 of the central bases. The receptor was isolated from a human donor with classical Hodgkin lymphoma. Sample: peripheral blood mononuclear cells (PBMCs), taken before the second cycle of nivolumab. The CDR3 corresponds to CASSSGTGVGPLHF. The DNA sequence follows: TGTGCCAGCAGTTCCGGGACAGGGGTTGGACCCCTCCACTTT.